The 11 T cell receptor beta chains below all came from one sample that was sequenced in a study of blood T cell repertoires in COVID-19. Profiling relied on immunoSEQ multiplex PCR, and the TCRdb table lists in-frame clones only, not all of them. This table holds about 420,000 clones, 80% to 90% found once. Sequencing input: peripheral blood. These receptors came from a man between 18 and 35 years old with COVID-19, enrolled during active disease.

The V gene is TRBV14, the J gene TRBJ2-7; the D gene is possibly TRBD1 (5 bases). V was clipped by 2 bases and J by 2 bases, with 10 bases between them. CDR1 and CDR2 from the germline V gene are SGHDN and FVKESK. The CDR3 covers 14 residues. The CDR3 region is CASSQRARAYEQYF. CDR3 coding DNA: TGTGCCAGCAGCCAACGTGCCAGGGCCTACGAGCAGTACTTC.

The V and J genes are TRBV6-2 or TRBV6-3 and TRBJ1-1; no clear D. The germline V gene has CDR1 MNHEY and CDR2 SVGEGT. Trimming stripped 5 bases from V and 6 bases from J, with 10 bases between. The CDR3 has 12 residues. The CDR3 DNA sequence: TGTGCCAGCAGTACCCTTCGGGCTGAAGCTTTCTTT. It codes for CASSTLRAEAFF.

This chain uses TRBV5-1 with TRBJ1-1; 7 positions agree with TRBD1. The germline V gene encodes CDR1 SGHRS and CDR2 YFSETQ. The CDR3 loop spans 15 amino acids. Trimming at V came to 4 bases and at J to 1 base, leaving 7 bases not matched to a gene. The CDR3 DNA sequence: TGCGCCAGCAGCGACCCCGGACAGGCGAACACTGAAGCTTTCTTT. Translation gives CASSDPGQANTEAFF.

V gene TRBV3-1 (or the pseudogene TRBV3-2) combines with J gene TRBJ2-5; the match to TRBD1 covers 8 bases. The length of the CDR3 is 16 residues. Germline CDR1 and CDR2: LGHDT and YNNKEL (reference sequence). Trimming took 4 bases from V and 4 from J; bases not matched to a gene: 11. For the CDR3, the DNA is TGTGCCAGCAGCCCCGGACAGGGTTTAGGTCGAGAGACCCAGTACTTC. Residues: CASSPGQGLGRETQYF.

This sequence joins TRBV5-6 and TRBJ2-2; D remains unclear. This CDR3 is 16 amino acids long. The V and J ends lost 2 bases and 0 bases respectively, with 11 bases between them. The germline CDR1 and CDR2 sequences are SGHDT and YYEEEE. CDR3 nucleotides: TGTGCCAGCAGCTTCCGACAAACTTCGAACACCGGGGAGCTGTTTTTT. As protein: CASSFRQTSNTGELFF.

The CDR3 region is CASQRRGTDTQYF. For the CDR3, the DNA is TGTGCCAGCCAGAGGCGGGGAACAGATACGCAGTATTTT. The V and J genes are TRBV3-1 (or the pseudogene TRBV3-2) and TRBJ2-3; possibly TRBD2 for D (6 bases). V lost 8 bases to trimming and J lost 3 bases, with 12 bases between them. In germline, CDR1 is LGHDT, CDR2 YNNKEL (reference sequence). The CDR3 covers 13 residues.

As DNA, the CDR3 is TGTGCCAGCAGTGAGCGGGGGGTCTTGGAGACCCAGTACTTC. It is translated as CASSERGVLETQYF. The V gene is TRBV6-1, the J gene TRBJ2-5, with 8 bases fitting TRBD2. The trim removed 3 bases at V and 5 bases at J, leaving 5 bases unmatched. The germline CDR1 and CDR2 sequences are MNHNS and SASEGT. This CDR3 region has 14 residues.

The chain joins TRBV27 to TRBJ2-1, with 9 bases lining up with TRBD2. This CDR3 has 15 amino acids. The V gene end was trimmed by 0 bases and the J gene end by 13 bases; junction bases not matched to a gene: 10. Germline V gives CDR1 MNHEY, CDR2 SMNVEV (reference sequence). DNA of the CDR3: TGTGCCAGCAGTTTATCGATCGCTAGCGGGACGAGCCAGTTCTTC. Translating it yields CASSLSIASGTSQFF.

V is TRBV7-6 and J is TRBJ2-3, with 9 bases that match TRBD1. CDR3 length equals 16 residues. Germline trimming cut 4 bases from V and 3 bases from J; bases unmatched to any gene: 8. CDR1 is SGHVS, CDR2 FNYEAQ, per germline. CDR3 DNA sequence: TGTGCCAGCAGCTCTACCCTGGGACAGGGTACAGATACGCAGTATTTT. Its protein is CASSSTLGQGTDTQYF. The variable domain in full, completed from reference TRBV7-6 and TRBJ2-3, reads GAGVSQSPRYKVTKRGQDVALRCDPISGHVSLYWYRQALGQGPEFLTYFNYEAQQDKSGLPNDRFSAERPEGSISTLTIQRTEQRDSAMYRCASSSTLGQGTDTQYFGPGTRLTVL.

V usage is TRBV5-6 and J usage is TRBJ2-7; D not resolved. Trimming took off 0 bases at V and 4 bases at J, with 8 bases between the two ends. The CDR3 runs 13 residues. CDR1 and CDR2 (germline): SGHDT, YYEEEE. CDR3 sequence: CASSLDPNYEQYF. The CDR3 coding sequence is TGTGCCAGCAGCTTGGATCCTAATTACGAGCAGTACTTC.

This clone showed up just a few times. The chain's CDR3 is CASSNPRDTEAFF. The CDR3 DNA follows: TGTGCCAGCAGTAACCCCAGGGACACTGAAGCTTTCTTT. The chain links TRBV6-5 to TRBJ1-1; perhaps TRBD1 as D (5 bases). Looked up from germline, CDR1 is MNHEY and CDR2 is SVGAGI. V lost 5 bases to trimming and J lost 3 bases, with 10 bases between them. This CDR3 contains 13 residues.